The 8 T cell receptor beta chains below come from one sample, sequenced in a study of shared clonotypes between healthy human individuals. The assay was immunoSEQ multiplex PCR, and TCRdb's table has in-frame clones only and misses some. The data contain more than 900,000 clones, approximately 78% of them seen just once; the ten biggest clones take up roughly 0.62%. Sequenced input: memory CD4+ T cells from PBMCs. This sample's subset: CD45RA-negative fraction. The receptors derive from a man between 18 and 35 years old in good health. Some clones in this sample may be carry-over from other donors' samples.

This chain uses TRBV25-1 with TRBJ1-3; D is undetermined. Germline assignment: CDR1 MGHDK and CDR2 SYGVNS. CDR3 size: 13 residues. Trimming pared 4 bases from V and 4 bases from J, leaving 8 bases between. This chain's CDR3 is CASSVMAGNTIYF. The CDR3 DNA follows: TGTGCCAGCAGTGTCATGGCCGGAAACACCATATATTTT.

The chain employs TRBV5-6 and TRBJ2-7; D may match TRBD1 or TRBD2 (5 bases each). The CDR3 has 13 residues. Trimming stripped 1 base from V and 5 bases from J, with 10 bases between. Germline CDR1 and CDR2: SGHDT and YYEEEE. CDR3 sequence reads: CASSLWGSNEQYF. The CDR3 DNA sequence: TGTGCCAGCAGCTTGTGGGGGTCGAACGAGCAGTACTTC.

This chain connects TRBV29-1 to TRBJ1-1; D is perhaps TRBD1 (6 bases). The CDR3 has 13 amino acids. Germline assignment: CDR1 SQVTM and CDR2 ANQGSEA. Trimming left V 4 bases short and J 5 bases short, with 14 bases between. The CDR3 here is CSVVTGAGTEAFF. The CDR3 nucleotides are TGCAGCGTTGTTACGGGGGCTGGGACTGAAGCTTTCTTT.

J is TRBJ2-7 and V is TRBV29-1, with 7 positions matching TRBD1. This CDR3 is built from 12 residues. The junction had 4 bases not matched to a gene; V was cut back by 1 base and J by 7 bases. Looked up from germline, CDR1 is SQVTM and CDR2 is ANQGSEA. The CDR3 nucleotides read TGCAGCGTTGAAGGACAGGGTCGGGAGCAGTACTTC. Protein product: CSVEGQGREQYF.

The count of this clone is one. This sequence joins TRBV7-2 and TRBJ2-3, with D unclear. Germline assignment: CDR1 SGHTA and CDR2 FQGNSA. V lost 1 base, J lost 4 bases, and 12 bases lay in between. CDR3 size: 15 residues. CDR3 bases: TGTGCCAGCAGCTTAGGAACGTCCGGCCCAGATACGCAGTATTTT. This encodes CASSLGTSGPDTQYF.

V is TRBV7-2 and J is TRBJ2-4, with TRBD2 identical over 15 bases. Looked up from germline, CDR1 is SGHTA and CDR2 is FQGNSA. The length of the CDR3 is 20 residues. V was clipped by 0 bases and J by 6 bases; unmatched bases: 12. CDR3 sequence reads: CASSLAPGLAGGPGRNIQYF. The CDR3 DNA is TGTGCCAGCAGCTTAGCGCCAGGACTAGCGGGAGGGCCTGGAAGAAACATTCAGTACTTC.

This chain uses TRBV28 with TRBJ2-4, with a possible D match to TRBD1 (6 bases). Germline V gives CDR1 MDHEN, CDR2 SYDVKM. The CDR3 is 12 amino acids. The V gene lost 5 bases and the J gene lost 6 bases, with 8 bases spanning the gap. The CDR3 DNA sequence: TGTGCCAGCAGTATACAGGGAAACATTCAGTACTTC. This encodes CASSIQGNIQYF.

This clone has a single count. The CDR3 region is CASSGTSEALHNEQFF. The CDR3 DNA is TGTGCCAGCAGCGGGACTAGCGAAGCGCTCCACAATGAGCAGTTCTTC. V and J are TRBV28 and TRBJ2-1, with 10 nucleotides matching TRBD2. V lost 6 bases to trimming and J lost 5 bases; unmatched junction nucleotides: 10. From germline, CDR1 is MDHEN and CDR2 SYDVKM. The CDR3 is made up of 16 amino acids. Using reference TRBV28 and TRBJ2-1 for the parts outside the CDR3, the full variable domain is DVKVTQSSRYLVKRTGEKVFLECVQDMDHENMFWYRQDPGLGLRLIYFSYDVKMKEKGDIPEGYSVSREKKERFSLILESASTNQTSMYLCASSGTSEALHNEQFFGPGTRLTVL.